The sequence of this T cell receptor (beta chain) was determined in a study of T cell responses to AZD1222 COVID-19 vaccine. The data were produced by immunoSEQ multiplex PCR, yet TCRdb's version contains in-frame clones alone and is incomplete. This sample yields about 140,000 clones, of which approximately 92% are seen a single time; roughly 3.5% belongs to the top ten. The CDR3 length is 14 residues. J was trimmed by 1 base and V by 5 bases; bases with no gene match: 4. The V gene's germline CDR1 is MNHEY and CDR2 SVGAGI. The rearrangement uses TRBV6-5 and TRBJ1-1; 7 nucleotides agree with TRBD1. The source of this sequence is an adult who received the AZD1222 COVID-19 vaccine. The sequenced sample was peripheral blood, obtained 28 days after the second AZD1222 dose. CDR3 bases: TGTGCCAGCAGTCCGGGACAGCCGAACACTGAAGCTTTCTTT. As protein: CASSPGQPNTEAFF.